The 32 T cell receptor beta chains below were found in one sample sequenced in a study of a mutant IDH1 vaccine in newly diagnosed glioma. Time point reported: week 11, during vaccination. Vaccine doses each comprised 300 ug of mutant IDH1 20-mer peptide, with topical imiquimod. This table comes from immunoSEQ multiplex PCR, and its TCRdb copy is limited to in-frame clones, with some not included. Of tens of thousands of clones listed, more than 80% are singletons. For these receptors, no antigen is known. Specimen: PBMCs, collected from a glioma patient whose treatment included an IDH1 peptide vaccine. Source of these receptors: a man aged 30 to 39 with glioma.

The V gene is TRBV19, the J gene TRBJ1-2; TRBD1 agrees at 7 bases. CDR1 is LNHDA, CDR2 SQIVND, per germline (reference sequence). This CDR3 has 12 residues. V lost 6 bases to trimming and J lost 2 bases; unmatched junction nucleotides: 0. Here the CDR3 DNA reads TGTGCCAGTAGGGGACAGAACTATGGCTACACCTTC. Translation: CASRGQNYGYTF. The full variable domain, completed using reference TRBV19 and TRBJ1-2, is DGGITQSPKYLFRKEGQNVTLSCEQNLNHDAMYWYRQDPGQGLRLIYYSQIVNDFQKGDIAEGYSVSREKKESFPLTVTSAQKNPTAFYLCASRGQNYGYTFGSGTRLTVV.

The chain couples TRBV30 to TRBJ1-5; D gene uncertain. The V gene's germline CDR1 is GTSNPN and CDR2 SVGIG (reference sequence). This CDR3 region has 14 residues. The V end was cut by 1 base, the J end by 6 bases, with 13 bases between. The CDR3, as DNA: TGTGCCTGGAGTGGAACGGGGTTCGGTCAGCCCCAGCATTTT. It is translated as CAWSGTGFGQPQHF.

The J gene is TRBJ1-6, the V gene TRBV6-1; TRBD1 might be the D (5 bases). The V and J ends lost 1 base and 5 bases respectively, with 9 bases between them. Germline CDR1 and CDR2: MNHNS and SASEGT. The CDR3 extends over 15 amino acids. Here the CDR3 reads CASSEGTGHNSPLHF. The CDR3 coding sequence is TGTGCCAGCAGTGAAGGGACGGGACATAATTCACCCCTCCACTTT.

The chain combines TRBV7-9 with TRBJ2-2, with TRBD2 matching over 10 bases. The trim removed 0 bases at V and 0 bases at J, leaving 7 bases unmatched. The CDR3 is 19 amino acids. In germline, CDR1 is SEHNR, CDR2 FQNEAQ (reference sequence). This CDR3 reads CASSLALGTSVTNTGELFF. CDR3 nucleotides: TGTGCCAGCAGCTTAGCGCTCGGGACTAGCGTAACGAACACCGGGGAGCTGTTTTTT. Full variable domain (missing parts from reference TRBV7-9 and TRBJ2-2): DTGVSQNPRHKITKRGQNVTFRCDPISEHNRLYWYRQTLGQGPEFLTYFQNEAQLEKSRLLSDRFSAERPKGSFSTLEIQRTEQGDSAMYLCASSLALGTSVTNTGELFFGEGSRLTVL.

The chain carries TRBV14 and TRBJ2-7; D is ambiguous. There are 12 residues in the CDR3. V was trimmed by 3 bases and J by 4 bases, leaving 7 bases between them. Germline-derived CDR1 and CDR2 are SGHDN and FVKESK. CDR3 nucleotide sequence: TGTGCCAGCAGCCAGGACGGGTACGAGCAGTACTTC. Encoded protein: CASSQDGYEQYF.

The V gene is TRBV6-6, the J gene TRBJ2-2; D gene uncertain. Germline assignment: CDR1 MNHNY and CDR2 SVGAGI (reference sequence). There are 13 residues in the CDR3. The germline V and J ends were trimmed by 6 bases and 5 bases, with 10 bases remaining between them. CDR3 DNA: TGTGCCAGCAGGGACGGTGAGACCGGGGAGCTGTTTTTT. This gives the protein CASRDGETGELFF.

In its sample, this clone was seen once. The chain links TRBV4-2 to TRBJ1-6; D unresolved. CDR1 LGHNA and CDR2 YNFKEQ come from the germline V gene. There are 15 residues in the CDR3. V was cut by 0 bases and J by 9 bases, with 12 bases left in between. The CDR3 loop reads CASSQDPGRLSPLHF. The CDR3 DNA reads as TGTGCCAGCAGCCAAGATCCGGGGAGACTTTCACCCCTCCACTTT.

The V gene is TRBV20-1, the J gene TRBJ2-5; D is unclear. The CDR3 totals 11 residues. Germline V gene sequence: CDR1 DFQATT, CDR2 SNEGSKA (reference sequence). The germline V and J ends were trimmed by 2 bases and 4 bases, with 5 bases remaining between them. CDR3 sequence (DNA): TGCAGTGCTAGACGGGCAGAGACCCAGTACTTC. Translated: CSARRAETQYF.

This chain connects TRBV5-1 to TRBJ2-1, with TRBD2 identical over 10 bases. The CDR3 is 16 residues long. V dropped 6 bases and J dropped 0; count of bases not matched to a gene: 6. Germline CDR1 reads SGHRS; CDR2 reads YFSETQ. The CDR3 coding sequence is TGCGCCAGCAACCTAGCGGGAGCGAGCTCCTACAATGAGCAGTTCTTC. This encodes CASNLAGASSYNEQFF.

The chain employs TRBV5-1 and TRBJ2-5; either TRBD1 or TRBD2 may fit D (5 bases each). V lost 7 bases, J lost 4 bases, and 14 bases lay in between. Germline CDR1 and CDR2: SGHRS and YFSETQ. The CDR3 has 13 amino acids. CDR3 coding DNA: TGCGCCAGCGGACCGGGACCCGTAGAGACCCAGTACTTC. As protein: CASGPGPVETQYF.

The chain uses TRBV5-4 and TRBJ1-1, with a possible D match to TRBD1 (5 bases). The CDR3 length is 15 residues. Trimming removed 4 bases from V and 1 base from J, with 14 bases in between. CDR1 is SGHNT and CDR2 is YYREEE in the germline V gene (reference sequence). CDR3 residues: CASSPLPTANTEAFF. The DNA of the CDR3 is TGTGCCAGCAGCCCCCTCCCGACAGCGAACACTGAAGCTTTCTTT.

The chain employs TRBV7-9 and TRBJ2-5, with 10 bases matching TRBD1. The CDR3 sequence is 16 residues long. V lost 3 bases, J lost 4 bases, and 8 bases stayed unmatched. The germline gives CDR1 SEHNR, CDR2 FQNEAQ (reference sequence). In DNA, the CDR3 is TGTGCCAGCAGCTTGGGGGGACAGGGGTATGGAGAGACCCAGTACTTC. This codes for CASSLGGQGYGETQYF.

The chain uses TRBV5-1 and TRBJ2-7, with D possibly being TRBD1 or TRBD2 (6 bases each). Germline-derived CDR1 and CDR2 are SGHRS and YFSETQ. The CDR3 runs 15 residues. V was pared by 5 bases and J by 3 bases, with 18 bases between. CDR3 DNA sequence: TGCGCCAGCAGTGGGGGGCGGACATACCACTACGAGCAGTACTTC. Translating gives CASSGGRTYHYEQYF. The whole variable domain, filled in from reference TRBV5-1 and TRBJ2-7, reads KAGVTQTPRYLIKTRGQQVTLSCSPISGHRSVSWYQQTPGQGLQFLFEYFSETQRNKGNFPGRFSGRQFSNSRSEMNVSTLELGDSALYLCASSGGRTYHYEQYFGPGTRLTVT.

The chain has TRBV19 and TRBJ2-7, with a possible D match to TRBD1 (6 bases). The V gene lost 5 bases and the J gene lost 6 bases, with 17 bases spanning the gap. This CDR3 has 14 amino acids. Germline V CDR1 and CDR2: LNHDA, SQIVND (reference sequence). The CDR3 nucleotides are TGTGCCAGTAGTTCTAGCTACAGGGCCGGCGAGCAGTACTTC. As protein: CASSSSYRAGEQYF.

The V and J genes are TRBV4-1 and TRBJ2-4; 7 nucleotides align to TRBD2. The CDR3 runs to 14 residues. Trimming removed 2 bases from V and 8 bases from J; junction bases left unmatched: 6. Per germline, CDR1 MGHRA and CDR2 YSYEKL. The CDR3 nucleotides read TGCGCCAGCAGCCAACGGGGGGTAACGGACATTCAGTACTTC. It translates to CASSQRGVTDIQYF.

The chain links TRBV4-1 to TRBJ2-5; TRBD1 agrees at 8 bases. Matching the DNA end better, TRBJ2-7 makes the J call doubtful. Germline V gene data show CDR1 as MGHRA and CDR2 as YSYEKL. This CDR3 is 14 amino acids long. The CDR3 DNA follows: TGCGCCAGCAGCCCACTGGACAGGGACCACGAGCAGTACTTC. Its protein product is CASSPLDRDHEQYF.

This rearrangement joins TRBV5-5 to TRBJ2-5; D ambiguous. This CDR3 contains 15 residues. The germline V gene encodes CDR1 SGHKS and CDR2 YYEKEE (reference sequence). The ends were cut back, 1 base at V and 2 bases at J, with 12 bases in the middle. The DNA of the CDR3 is TGTGCCAGCAGCTTGAGACCGGTTGGGCAAGAGACCCAGTACTTC. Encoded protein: CASSLRPVGQETQYF.

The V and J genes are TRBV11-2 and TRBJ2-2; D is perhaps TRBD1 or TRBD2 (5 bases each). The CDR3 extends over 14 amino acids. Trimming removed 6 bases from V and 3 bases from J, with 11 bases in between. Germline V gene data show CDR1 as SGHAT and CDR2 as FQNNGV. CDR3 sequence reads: CASRLRDDTGELFF. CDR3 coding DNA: TGTGCCAGCAGACTCAGGGACGACACCGGGGAGCTGTTTTTT.

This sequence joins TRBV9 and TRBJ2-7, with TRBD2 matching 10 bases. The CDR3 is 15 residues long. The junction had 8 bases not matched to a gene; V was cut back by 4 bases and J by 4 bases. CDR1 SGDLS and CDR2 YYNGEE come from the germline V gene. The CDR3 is CASSFLAGGVYEQYF. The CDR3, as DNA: TGTGCCAGCAGCTTCTTAGCGGGAGGTGTTTACGAGCAGTACTTC.

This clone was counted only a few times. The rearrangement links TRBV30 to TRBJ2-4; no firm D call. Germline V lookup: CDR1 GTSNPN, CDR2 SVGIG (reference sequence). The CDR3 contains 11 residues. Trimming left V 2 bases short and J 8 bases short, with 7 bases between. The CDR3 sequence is CAWSSRDIQYF. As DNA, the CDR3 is TGTGCCTGGAGTAGTAGGGACATTCAGTACTTC.

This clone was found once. CDR3 in DNA: TGCGCCAGCAGCAGACAGCGGGGGGGCCGAGGAACAGATACGCAGTATTTT. Translation gives CASSRQRGGRGTDTQYF. This chain uses TRBV5-1 with TRBJ2-3; 10 bases map to TRBD2. V lost 4 bases and J lost 3; bases outside the gene matches: 11. This CDR3 spans 17 amino acids. CDR1 is SGHRS and CDR2 is YFSETQ in the germline V gene.

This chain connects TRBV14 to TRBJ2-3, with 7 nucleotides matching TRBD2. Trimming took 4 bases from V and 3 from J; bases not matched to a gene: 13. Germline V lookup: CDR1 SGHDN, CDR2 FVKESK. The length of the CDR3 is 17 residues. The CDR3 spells CASSRSMTSRGTDTQYF. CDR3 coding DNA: TGTGCCAGCAGCCGGTCGATGACTAGCCGGGGGACAGATACGCAGTATTTT.

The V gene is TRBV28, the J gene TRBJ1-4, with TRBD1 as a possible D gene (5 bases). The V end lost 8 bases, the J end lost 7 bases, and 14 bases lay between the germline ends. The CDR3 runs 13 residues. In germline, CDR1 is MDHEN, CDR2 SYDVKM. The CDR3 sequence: CASHPGEGEKLFF. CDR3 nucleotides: TGTGCCAGCCACCCGGGGGAGGGTGAAAAACTGTTTTTT.

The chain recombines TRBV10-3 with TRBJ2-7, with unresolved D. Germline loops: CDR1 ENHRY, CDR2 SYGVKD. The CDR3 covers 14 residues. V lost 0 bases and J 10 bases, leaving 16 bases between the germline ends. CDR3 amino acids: CAISESLGASVQYF. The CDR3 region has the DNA TGTGCCATCAGTGAGTCGTTAGGAGCCTCCGTTCAGTACTTC.

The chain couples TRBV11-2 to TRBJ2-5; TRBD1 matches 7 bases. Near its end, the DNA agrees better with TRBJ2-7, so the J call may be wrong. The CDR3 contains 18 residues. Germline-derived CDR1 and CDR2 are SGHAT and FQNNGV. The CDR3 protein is CASSPILKPGQRSYEQYF. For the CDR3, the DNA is TGTGCCAGCAGCCCAATTCTTAAACCGGGACAGCGCTCCTACGAGCAGTACTTC.

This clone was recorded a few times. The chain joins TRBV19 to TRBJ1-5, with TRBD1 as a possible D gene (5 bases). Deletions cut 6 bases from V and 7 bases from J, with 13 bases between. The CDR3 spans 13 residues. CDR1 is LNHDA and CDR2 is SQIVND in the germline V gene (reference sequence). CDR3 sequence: CASSGGGRQPQHF. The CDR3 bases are TGTGCCAGTAGCGGTGGGGGAAGGCAGCCCCAGCATTTT.

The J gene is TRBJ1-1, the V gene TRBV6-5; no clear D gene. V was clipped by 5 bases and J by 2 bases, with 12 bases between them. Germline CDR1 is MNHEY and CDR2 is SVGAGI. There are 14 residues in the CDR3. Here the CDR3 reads CASSATIGNTEAFF. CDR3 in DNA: TGTGCCAGCAGTGCCACCATTGGAAACACTGAAGCTTTCTTT.

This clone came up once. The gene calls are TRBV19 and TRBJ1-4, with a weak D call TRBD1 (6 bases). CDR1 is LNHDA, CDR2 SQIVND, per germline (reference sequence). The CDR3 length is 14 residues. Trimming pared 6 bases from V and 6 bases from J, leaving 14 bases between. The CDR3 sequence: CASSPTRTDEKLFF. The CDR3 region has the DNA TGTGCCAGTAGCCCTACCCGGACAGATGAAAAACTGTTTTTT.

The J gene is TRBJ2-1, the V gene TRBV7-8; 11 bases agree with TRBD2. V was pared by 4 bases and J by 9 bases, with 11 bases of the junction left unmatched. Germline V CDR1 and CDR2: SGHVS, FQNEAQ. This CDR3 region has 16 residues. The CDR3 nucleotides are TGTGCCAGCAGCTCCCCGGGACTAGCGGTTGGGGGTGAGCAGTTCTTC. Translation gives CASSSPGLAVGGEQFF. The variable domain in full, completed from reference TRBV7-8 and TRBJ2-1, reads GAGVSQSPRYKVAKRGQDVALRCDPISGHVSLFWYQQALGQGPEFLTYFQNEAQLDKSGLPSDRFFAERPEGSVSTLKIQRTQQEDSAVYLCASSSPGLAVGGEQFFGPGTRLTVL.

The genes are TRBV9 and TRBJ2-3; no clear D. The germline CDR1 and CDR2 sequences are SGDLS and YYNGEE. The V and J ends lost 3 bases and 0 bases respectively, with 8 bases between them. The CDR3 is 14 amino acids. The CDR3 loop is CASSGGSSTDTQYF. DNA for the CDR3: TGTGCCAGCAGCGGGGGTTCTAGCACAGATACGCAGTATTTT.

As DNA, the CDR3 is TGCGCCAGCAGTGACGACACCTTGAACACTGAAGCTTTCTTT. This gives the protein CASSDDTLNTEAFF. The chain uses TRBV10-1 and TRBJ1-1; D ambiguous. This CDR3 contains 14 residues. The V end was cut by 3 bases, the J end by 0 bases, with 8 bases between. CDR1 and CDR2 (germline): WNHNN, SYGVQD (reference sequence).

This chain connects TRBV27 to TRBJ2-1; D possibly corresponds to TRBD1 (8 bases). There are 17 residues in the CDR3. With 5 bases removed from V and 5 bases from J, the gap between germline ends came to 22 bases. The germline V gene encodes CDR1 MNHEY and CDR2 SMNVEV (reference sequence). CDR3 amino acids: CASSPLGGTGLHNEQFF. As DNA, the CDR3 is TGTGCCAGCAGTCCTTTGGGGGGGACAGGACTCCACAATGAGCAGTTCTTC.